This T cell receptor beta chain was profiled in a study of blood T cell repertoires in COVID-19. Study summary: COVID-19 samples collected from the United States, Italy and Spain covered acute and convalescent phases. Nucleic acid was either cDNA or gDNA, and it came from T cells, B-cell-depleted T cells, or PBMCs.

V was shortened by 4 bases and J by 0 bases, with 14 bases between the two germline ends. There are 16 residues in the CDR3. The germline gives CDR1 SGDLS, CDR2 YYNGEE. Per the original data handling: Estimation of nucleated cell counts relied on the amplification of reference gene primers. Profiling relied on immunoSEQ multiplex PCR, and the TCRdb table lists in-frame clones only, not all of them. V and J calls and clone size come straight from that table; D and trimming were deduced from the DNA. The sample consists of under 65,000 clones, around 91% of them appearing once. Sequencing used peripheral blood. This clonotype was obtained from a human donor in a cohort sampled during active COVID-19. The chain combines TRBV9 with TRBJ1-3, with D uncertain. DNA for the CDR3: TGTGCCAGCAGCCCCCGGACGGGATACTCTGGAAACACCATATATTTT. It codes for CASSPRTGYSGNTIYF. Full variable domain (missing parts from reference TRBV9 and TRBJ1-3): DSGVTQTPKHLITATGQRVTLRCSPRSGDLSVYWYQQSLDQGLQFLIQYYNGEERAKGNILERFSAQQFPDLHSELNLSSLELGDSALYFCASSPRTGYSGNTIYFGEGSWLTVV.